Below, 9 T cell receptor beta chains from the same sample are listed, as sequenced in a study of response to subunit inactivated influenza vaccine. MiXCR was run by TCRdb on the RT-PCR reads, yielding one entry per CDR3 protein. The sample has some 300,000 distinct CDR3 sequences; 20% to 25% are singletons. Sequencing used PBMCs from blood, obtained less than 22 months after vaccination. These TCRs come from a man between 50 and 69 years old who received an inactivated influenza vaccine.

The J gene is TRBJ1-1, the V gene TRBV10-3; D is undetermined. V lost 6 bases to trimming and J lost 5 bases, with 13 bases between them. This CDR3 contains 13 residues. From germline, CDR1 is ENHRY and CDR2 SYGVKD. The CDR3 here is CAISYSGRTEAFF. The CDR3 region has the DNA TGTGCCATCAGCTACAGCGGAAGAACTGAAGCTTTCTTT.

The chain has TRBV7-3 and TRBJ2-1; 8 bases match TRBD1. CDR3 size: 15 residues. From germline, CDR1 is SGHTA and CDR2 FQGTGA. The J segment lost 9 bases and the V segment lost 4 bases, leaving 11 bases of the junction unmatched. The CDR3 protein is CASSSEQGAVGEQFF. The CDR3 nucleotides read TGTGCCAGCAGCTCAGAGCAGGGGGCTGTTGGTGAGCAGTTCTTC.

The chain combines TRBV7-9 with TRBJ1-5; D is possibly TRBD1 (5 bases). CDR1 and CDR2 from the germline V gene are SEHNR and FQNEAQ (reference sequence). The germline V and J ends were trimmed by 2 bases and 5 bases, with 10 bases remaining between them. The CDR3 is made up of 14 amino acids. CDR3 region: CASSLMGGDQPQHF. For the CDR3, the DNA is TGTGCCAGCAGCTTAATGGGGGGTGATCAGCCCCAGCATTTT.

The chain uses TRBV20-1 and TRBJ1-1; D gene uncertain. CDR3 length: 15 amino acids. The V gene lost 1 base and the J gene lost 3 bases, with 15 bases spanning the gap. Germline CDR1 and CDR2: DFQATT and SNEGSKA (reference sequence). For the CDR3, the DNA is TGCAGTGCTAGAGCCCCTCGGGCACATTACACTGAAGCTTTCTTT. It translates to CSARAPRAHYTEAFF.

On this clonotype itself: Germline is not matched at one junction end, which may reflect a read error. This chain links TRBV6-5 with TRBJ2-5, with 7 bases matching TRBD1. This CDR3 is 15 amino acids long. Germline V gives CDR1 MNHEY, CDR2 SVGAGI. The CDR3 DNA sequence: TGTGCCAGCAGTTACGGACAGGCGATAGGAGAGAGCCAGTACTTC. It is translated as CASSYGQAIGESQYF.

This clonotype was seen only a few times. The V call is TRBV29-1, the J call TRBJ2-7; TRBD2 might be the D (7 bases). The CDR3 runs 13 residues. Germline CDR1 is SQVTM and CDR2 is ANQGSEA. The ends were cut back, 7 bases at V and 3 bases at J, with 16 bases in the middle. The CDR3 spells CSAREGGDYEQYF. CDR3 in DNA: TGCAGCGCGAGGGAGGGGGGTGACTACGAGCAGTACTTC.

This clonotype was seen only a few times. This chain joins TRBV12-3 or TRBV12-4 and TRBJ1-1; D gene unclear. The ends were cut back, 5 bases at V and 1 base at J, with 11 bases in the middle. The CDR3 contains 14 residues. The CDR3 sequence is CASSNPPRNTEAFF. The CDR3 DNA follows: TGTGCCAGCAGTAACCCCCCCAGGAACACTGAAGCTTTCTTT.

At least ten counts were recorded for this clonotype. This sequence joins TRBV6-5 and TRBJ2-3; 8 nucleotides agree with TRBD1. The CDR3 covers 16 residues. J was trimmed by 1 base and V by 2 bases; bases with no gene match: 5. Germline V lookup: CDR1 MNHEY, CDR2 SVGAGI. CDR3 sequence reads: CASSYLTGDRTDTQYF. The CDR3, as DNA: TGTGCCAGCAGTTACCTGACAGGGGATCGCACAGATACGCAGTATTTT.

This clonotype was counted only a few times. This chain joins TRBV20-1 and TRBJ1-6; TRBD1 is a possible D gene (5 bases). The CDR3 contains 23 residues. V lost 1 base and J lost 0, with 31 bases in between. CDR1 and CDR2 from the germline V gene are DFQATT and SNEGSKA (reference sequence). The CDR3 is CSARVSLRENFEITRSYNSPLHF. CDR3 nucleotides: TGCAGTGCTAGAGTTTCCCTCAGGGAAAACTTTGAAATAACCCGCTCCTATAATTCACCCCTCCACTTT.